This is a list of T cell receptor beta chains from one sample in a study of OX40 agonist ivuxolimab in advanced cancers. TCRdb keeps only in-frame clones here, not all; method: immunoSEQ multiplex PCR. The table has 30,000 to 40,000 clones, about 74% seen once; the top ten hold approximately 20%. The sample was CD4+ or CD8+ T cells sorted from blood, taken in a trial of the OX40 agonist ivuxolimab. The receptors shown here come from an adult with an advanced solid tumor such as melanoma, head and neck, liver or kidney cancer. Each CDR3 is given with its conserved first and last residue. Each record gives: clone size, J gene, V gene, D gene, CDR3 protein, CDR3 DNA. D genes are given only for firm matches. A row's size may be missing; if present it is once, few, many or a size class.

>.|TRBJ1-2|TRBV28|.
CASSRPGGRAYGYTF
TGTGCCAGCAGCCGCCCAGGCGGGCGCGCCTATGGCTACACCTTC
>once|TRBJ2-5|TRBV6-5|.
CASLQGETQYF
TGTGCCAGTTTACAGGGAGAGACCCAGTACTTC
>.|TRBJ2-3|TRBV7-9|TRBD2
CASSRSGGTDTQYF
TGTGCCAGCAGTCGTAGCGGGGGCACAGATACGCAGTATTTT
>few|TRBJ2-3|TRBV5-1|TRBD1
CASSLTGTGDTQYF
TGCGCCAGCAGCTTGACCGGGACAGGGGATACGCAGTATTTT
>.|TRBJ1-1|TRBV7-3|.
CASSPTQNTEAFF
TGTGCCAGCAGCCCAACACAGAACACTGAAGCTTTCTTT
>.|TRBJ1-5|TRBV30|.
CAWNMDWGNQPQHF
TGTGCCTGGAACATGGACTGGGGAAATCAGCCCCAGCATTTT
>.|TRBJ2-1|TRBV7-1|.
CASSALRGIHNEQFF
TGTGCCAGCAGCGCCCTTCGAGGGATCCACAATGAGCAGTTCTTC
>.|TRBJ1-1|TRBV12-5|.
CASGLVPLEPNTEAFF
TGTGCTAGTGGTTTGGTACCGCTGGAGCCGAACACTGAAGCTTTCTTT
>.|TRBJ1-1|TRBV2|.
CASSGQVNTEAFF
TGTGCCAGCAGTGGGCAGGTGAACACTGAAGCTTTCTTT
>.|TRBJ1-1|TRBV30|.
CAGRWTEAFF
TGTGCCGGCCGGTGGACTGAAGCTTTCTTT
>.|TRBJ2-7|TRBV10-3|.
CAISDKGLGIHEQYF
TGTGCCATCAGTGATAAAGGGCTTGGGATCCACGAGCAGTACTTC
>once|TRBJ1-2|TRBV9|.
CASSAGPMNYGYTF
TGTGCCAGCAGCGCCGGACCGATGAACTATGGCTACACCTTC
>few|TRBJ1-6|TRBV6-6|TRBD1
CASSYEPGGNSPLHF
TGTGCCAGCAGTTACGAGCCAGGGGGAAATTCACCCCTCCACTTT
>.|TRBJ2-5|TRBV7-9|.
CASSLALGEQETQYF
TGTGCCAGCAGCTTAGCGCTGGGGGAACAAGAGACCCAGTACTTC
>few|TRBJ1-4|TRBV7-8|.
CASSPLGARNEKLFF
TGTGCCAGCAGCCCCCTGGGGGCGCGTAATGAAAAACTGTTTTTT
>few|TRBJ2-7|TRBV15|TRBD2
CATSRAGEGYEQYF
TGTGCCACCAGCAGAGCCGGGGAGGGGTACGAGCAGTACTTC
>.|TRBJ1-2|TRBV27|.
CASSKPGPGRHGYTF
TGTGCCAGCAGTAAACCGGGTCCAGGGCGCCATGGCTACACCTTC
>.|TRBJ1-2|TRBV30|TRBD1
CAWSTPGQGRGYTF
TGTGCCTGGAGTACTCCGGGACAGGGACGTGGCTACACCTTC
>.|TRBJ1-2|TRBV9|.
CASSVGRAHYGYTF
TGTGCCAGCAGCGTGGGCAGGGCCCACTATGGCTACACCTTC
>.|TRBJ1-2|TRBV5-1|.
CASSLAGDYGYTF
TGCGCCAGCAGCTTGGCCGGCGACTATGGCTACACCTTC
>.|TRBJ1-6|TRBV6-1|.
CASSGTGPPLHF
TGTGCCAGCAGTGGTACAGGGCCACCCCTCCACTTT
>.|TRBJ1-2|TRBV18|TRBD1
CASDPGQGSYGYTF
TGTGCCAGCGACCCGGGACAGGGGTCCTATGGCTACACCTTC
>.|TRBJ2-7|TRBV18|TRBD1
CASSLGQGWEQYF
TGTGCCAGCTCACTCGGACAGGGGTGGGAGCAGTACTTC
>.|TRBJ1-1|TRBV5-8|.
CASTNRGTLHEAFF
TGTGCCAGCACGAATCGGGGTACCCTTCATGAAGCTTTCTTT
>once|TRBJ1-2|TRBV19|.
CASSMAGGEYGYTF
TGTGCCAGTAGTATGGCTGGGGGCGAATATGGCTACACCTTC
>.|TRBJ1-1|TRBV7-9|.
CASSLDGRGNTEAFF
TGTGCCAGCAGCTTAGACGGTAGGGGGAACACTGAAGCTTTCTTT
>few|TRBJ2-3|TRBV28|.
CASSFQNADTQYF
TGTGCCAGCAGTTTCCAAAACGCAGATACGCAGTATTTT
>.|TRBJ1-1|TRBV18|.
CASYPPGTANTEAFF
TGTGCCAGCTACCCTCCCGGGACGGCAAACACTGAAGCTTTCTTT
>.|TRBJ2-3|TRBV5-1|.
CASSLQATDTQYF
TGCGCCAGCAGCTTGCAAGCTACAGATACGCAGTATTTT
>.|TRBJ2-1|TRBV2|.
CASSPDNEQFF
TGTGCCAGCAGTCCTGACAATGAGCAGTTCTTC
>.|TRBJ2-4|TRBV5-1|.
CASSLELIGVKNIQYF
TGCGCCAGCAGCTTGGAATTGATAGGGGTTAAAAACATTCAGTACTTC